The 21 T cell receptor beta chains below all came from one sample that was sequenced in a study of Ad26.COV2.S vaccination and SARS-CoV-2 variants. Sample treatment: some 19 received Ad26.COV2.S at low or high dose, single or two shots; about 5 received placebo; per-sample allocation not given. Samples were taken on day 63 after the first vaccine or placebo injection. Assay: immunoSEQ multiplex PCR; the TCRdb copy retains only in-frame clones and omits some. This sample has 350,000 to 500,000 clones, with 80% to 95% found just once. Sequenced here: peripheral blood, sampled in a trial of Ad26.COV2.S vaccine versus placebo. These receptors originate from a person between 18 and 65 years old who received the Ad26.COV2.S COVID-19 vaccine or a placebo.

The chain joins TRBV7-9 to TRBJ2-1, with D perhaps matching TRBD1 or TRBD2 (5 bases each). CDR3 length: 15 residues. V was shortened by 5 bases and J by 3 bases, with 14 bases between the two germline ends. Germline CDR1 reads SEHNR; CDR2 reads FQNEAQ (reference sequence). CDR3 sequence reads: CASSQPGPSYNEQFF. For the CDR3, the DNA is TGTGCCAGCAGCCAACCGGGGCCCAGCTACAATGAGCAGTTCTTC.

The V gene is TRBV3-1 (or the pseudogene TRBV3-2), the J gene TRBJ1-1; TRBD1 matches 7 bases. V trimming: 5 bases; J trimming: 4 bases; junction bases outside the gene matches: 7. Germline values: CDR1 LGHDT, CDR2 YNNKEL (reference sequence). The CDR3 length is 14 residues. In nucleotides, the CDR3 is TGTGCCAGCAGCAGATCAGGGGGGGTCACTGAAGCTTTCTTT. Protein: CASSRSGGVTEAFF.

This chain uses TRBV3-1 (or the pseudogene TRBV3-2) with TRBJ1-3; D may be TRBD1 (5 bases). The CDR3 extends over 16 amino acids. Germline values: CDR1 LGHDT, CDR2 YNNKEL (reference sequence). V was shortened by 1 base and J by 4 bases, with 14 bases between the two germline ends. This CDR3 reads CASSQGSSNRGNTIYF. CDR3 nucleotides: TGTGCCAGCAGCCAAGGTTCGAGTAACAGGGGAAACACCATATATTTT.

This clone was seen a single time. The V and J genes are TRBV6-5 and TRBJ2-7; D might be TRBD1 (6 bases). This CDR3 spans 13 amino acids. Germline assignment: CDR1 MNHEY and CDR2 SVGAGI. The germline V and J ends were trimmed by 6 bases and 3 bases, with 12 bases remaining between them. This CDR3 reads CASRPNRVYEQYF. DNA of the CDR3: TGTGCCAGCAGGCCCAACAGGGTCTACGAGCAGTACTTC.

The V gene is TRBV28, the J gene TRBJ2-7, with 8 bases matching TRBD2. The junction had 22 bases not matched to a gene; V was cut back by 8 bases and J by 4 bases. Germline-derived CDR1 and CDR2 are MDHEN and SYDVKM. The CDR3 totals 18 residues. CDR3 sequence: CASCSPGLATTGGYEQYF. The CDR3 nucleotides read TGTGCCAGCTGTTCCCCTGGACTAGCCACTACGGGGGGGTACGAGCAGTACTTC.

This chain joins TRBV3-1 (or the pseudogene TRBV3-2) and TRBJ2-3, with a possible D match to TRBD2 (6 bases). This CDR3 has 14 amino acids. The germline V and J ends were trimmed by 0 bases and 10 bases, with 14 bases remaining between them. The V gene's germline CDR1 is LGHDT and CDR2 YNNKEL (reference sequence). The CDR3 here is CASSQDTGDFSQYF. The CDR3 DNA follows: TGTGCCAGCAGCCAAGATACGGGGGACTTCTCGCAGTATTTT.

This rearrangement joins TRBV5-4 to TRBJ1-1; 12 nucleotides line up with TRBD1. Losses at the gene ends were 3 bases for V and 4 bases for J; bases not matched to a gene: 1. This CDR3 has 14 amino acids. CDR1 SGHNT and CDR2 YYREEE come from the germline V gene (reference sequence). Here the CDR3 reads CASSSGQGATEAFF. In DNA form, the CDR3 reads TGTGCCAGCAGCTCGGGACAGGGGGCCACTGAAGCTTTCTTT.

This chain connects TRBV30 to TRBJ1-1; 9 bases align to TRBD1. The trim removed 5 bases at V and 7 bases at J, leaving 5 bases unmatched. Germline assignment: CDR1 GTSNPN and CDR2 SVGIG (reference sequence). This CDR3 is built from 12 residues. The CDR3 region has the DNA TGTGCCTGGGACAGGGGGGCCTTTGAAGCTTTCTTT. It yields the protein CAWDRGAFEAFF. The complete variable domain, with remaining parts taken from reference TRBV30 and TRBJ1-1, reads SQTIHQWPATLVQPVGSPLSLECTVEGTSNPNLYWYRQAAGRGLQLLFYSVGIGQISSEVPQNLSASRPQDRQFILSSKKLLLSDSGFYLCAWDRGAFEAFFGQGTRLTVV.

This clone was detected only once. The rearrangement links TRBV24-1 to TRBJ1-5, with TRBD1 as a possible D gene (5 bases). V dropped 1 base and J dropped 9 bases, with 6 bases sitting between them. CDR1 and CDR2 (germline): KGHDR, SFDVKD. This CDR3 contains 12 residues. CDR3 region: CATSDFGGPQHF. The CDR3 DNA reads as TGTGCCACCAGTGATTTTGGGGGGCCCCAGCATTTT.

V gene TRBV19 combines with J gene TRBJ1-5; D remains ambiguous. Germline assignment: CDR1 LNHDA and CDR2 SQIVND (reference sequence). The CDR3 totals 11 residues. Trimming stripped 7 bases from V and 9 bases from J, with 10 bases between. Written as DNA, the CDR3 is TGTGCCAGTATGTTACCTGGGCCCCAGCATTTT. As protein: CASMLPGPQHF.

On this clone itself: Distinct nucleotide sequences in the sample also encode this CDR3. J is TRBJ2-3 and V is TRBV9; D unresolved. Per the germline V gene, CDR1 is SGDLS and CDR2 is YYNGEE. Trimming took 3 bases from V and 5 from J, leaving 1 base between them. CDR3 length: 10 amino acids. CDR3 residues: CASSGDTQYF. CDR3 nucleotides: TGTGCCAGCAGCGGAGATACGCAGTATTTT.

The chain couples TRBV7-3 to TRBJ2-5; D might be TRBD1 (6 bases). This CDR3 has 15 residues. V lost 5 bases to trimming and J lost 2 bases, with 15 bases between them. Germline V lookup: CDR1 SGHTA, CDR2 FQGTGA. The CDR3 nucleotides are TGTGCCAGCAGCCCCGTAGGGGGTATTCAAGAGACCCAGTACTTC. It translates to CASSPVGGIQETQYF. Full variable domain (remainder filled in from reference TRBV7-3 and TRBJ2-5): GAGVSQTPSNKVTEKGKYVELRCDPISGHTALYWYRQSLGQGPEFLIYFQGTGAADDSGLPNDRFFAVRPEGSVSTLKIQRTERGDSAVYLCASSPVGGIQETQYFGPGTRLLVL.

The chain recombines TRBV27 with TRBJ2-2; unclear D gene. Trimming took off 3 bases at V and 0 bases at J, with 2 bases between the two ends. Germline values: CDR1 MNHEY, CDR2 SMNVEV (reference sequence). This CDR3 has 13 residues. CDR3 sequence: CASSFTNTGELFF. The CDR3 region has the DNA TGTGCCAGCAGTTTCACGAACACCGGGGAGCTGTTTTTT.

This clone was counted once. V usage is TRBV6-7 and J usage is TRBJ2-7; TRBD1 matches 9 bases. TRBV6-7 is reported as an ORF; its role is uncertain. J gave up 2 bases and V 2 bases, and 7 bases lay outside the gene matches. The CDR3 has 16 residues. The CDR3 spells CASSYHGQGPTYEQYF. The CDR3 region has the DNA TGTGCCAGCAGTTACCACGGACAGGGGCCTACCTACGAGCAGTACTTC.

This chain links TRBV5-1 with TRBJ2-7, with D tentatively TRBD2 (6 bases). The germline V gene has CDR1 SGHRS and CDR2 YFSETQ. This CDR3 comprises 17 residues. The germline V and J ends were trimmed by 0 bases and 1 base, with 17 bases remaining between them. CDR3 loop: CASSLGEGTQLSYEQYF. CDR3 nucleotides: TGCGCCAGCAGCTTGGGGGAAGGGACTCAACTATCCTACGAGCAGTACTTC.

This clone has a single count. This sequence joins TRBV27 and TRBJ1-2, with a tentative D call TRBD1 (5 bases). Germline CDR1 is MNHEY and CDR2 is SMNVEV (reference sequence). The CDR3 runs 16 residues. V was clipped by 2 bases and J by 5 bases, with 18 bases between them. CDR3 sequence (DNA): TGTGCCAGCAGTTTAACCCCGCGGGACGCAGCATATGGCTACACCTTC. The encoded protein is CASSLTPRDAAYGYTF.

This rearrangement joins TRBV5-1 to TRBJ2-2; tentative D call: TRBD1 (6 bases). The CDR3 runs to 15 residues. The V end lost 1 base, the J end lost 1 base, and 8 bases lay between the germline ends. CDR1 is SGHRS and CDR2 is YFSETQ in the germline V gene. CDR3 in DNA: TGCGCCAGCAGCTTGTTACAGGGGAACACCGGGGAGCTGTTTTTT. Translation gives CASSLLQGNTGELFF.

Concerning this clone: The germline gene is not matched at one end of the junction; a read error may be the cause. The chain has TRBV5-5 and TRBJ1-5; TRBD1 matches at 9 bases. CDR3 size: 12 residues. Germline V CDR1 and CDR2: SGHKS, YYEKEE (reference sequence). This CDR3 is CASSLEGQGGNF. The DNA for the CDR3 is TGTGCCAGCAGCCTAGAGGGACAGGGAGGAAATTTT.

V is TRBV13 and J is TRBJ2-2; the D call may be TRBD1 or TRBD2 (5 bases each). The CDR3 runs 18 residues. The germline CDR1 and CDR2 sequences are PRHDT and FYEKMQ (reference sequence). Trimming removed 5 bases from V and 0 bases from J, with 19 bases in between. CDR3 in amino acids: CASSPDRGDASNTGELFF. As DNA, the CDR3 is TGTGCCAGCAGCCCAGATCGAGGGGATGCGTCGAACACCGGGGAGCTGTTTTTT.

The CDR3 reads CASNLIGQGAYEQYF. In DNA form, the CDR3 reads TGTGCCAGCAACTTAATAGGACAGGGGGCATACGAGCAGTACTTC. V and J are TRBV6-5 and TRBJ2-7; 11 bases are a match to TRBD1. The J segment lost 4 bases and the V segment lost 7 bases, leaving 9 bases of the junction unmatched. CDR3 length equals 15 residues. Per germline, CDR1 MNHEY and CDR2 SVGAGI.

The chain uses TRBV5-1 and TRBJ1-4; 7 bases are shared with TRBD1. Germline lookup yields CDR1 SGHRS and CDR2 YFSETQ. The CDR3 runs 15 residues. V was clipped by 0 bases and J by 7 bases; unmatched bases: 6. The CDR3 region is CASSLGQGVAEKLFF. DNA for the CDR3: TGCGCCAGCAGCTTGGGACAGGGTGTAGCTGAAAAACTGTTTTTT.